This T cell receptor (beta chain) is from a study of control samples from healthy donors and cancer patients. This CDR3 has 15 residues. Looked up from germline, CDR1 is KGHSH and CDR2 is LQKENI. Trimming cost V 2 bases and J 8 bases; bases outside gene matches: 9. The method was immunoSEQ multiplex PCR; TCRdb's version includes in-frame clones alone and lacks a portion of them. The sample includes 130,000 or so clones, 80% to 90% of them seen just once. The TCR originated in a man over 45 in good health. Sequenced: blood. The chain combines TRBV18 with TRBJ2-1; 7 nucleotides agree with TRBD1. The CDR3 DNA is TGTGCCAGCTCACCATTGACAGGGAATGTGGATGAGCAGTTCTTC. This sequence encodes CASSPLTGNVDEQFF.